The rows below give T cell receptor beta chains drawn from one sample of a study of blood T cell repertoires in COVID-19. TCRdb's copy holds only in-frame clones and misses some; the assay was immunoSEQ multiplex PCR. The profile shows hundreds of thousands of clones, 90% of them singletons. Input material: PBMCs or T cells enriched from blood (not recorded which). The receptors stem from a woman aged 18-29 years with acute COVID-19. Each CDR3 is given with its conserved first and last residue. Fields, in order: J gene, D gene, V gene, CDR3 protein, CDR3 DNA. D genes are given only for firm matches.

>TRBJ2-7|TRBD1|TRBV19
CASSTRDRAYEQYF
TGTGCCAGTAGTACCCGGGACAGGGCCTACGAGCAGTACTTC
>TRBJ1-5|NA|TRBV28
CASSLARGIYQPQHF
TGTGCCAGCAGTTTAGCCAGGGGAATATATCAGCCCCAGCATTTT
>TRBJ1-1|NA|TRBV20-1
CSAPDSLVAFF
TGCAGTGCTCCGGACAGTTTAGTAGCTTTCTTT
>TRBJ2-1|NA|TRBV19
CASSIASSYNEQFF
TGTGCCAGTAGTATTGCCAGCTCCTACAATGAGCAGTTCTTC
>TRBJ2-3|TRBD2|TRBV3-1/TRBV3-2
CASSQDPGRVPSTDTQYF
TGTGCCAGCAGCCAAGATCCGGGGAGGGTCCCTAGCACAGATACGCAGTATTTT
>TRBJ2-5|NA|TRBV5-6
CASSVGQVETQYF
TGTGCCAGCAGCGTGGGTCAGGTGGAGACCCAGTACTTC
>TRBJ2-5|NA|TRBV6-6
CASSYPLGGTWETQYF
TGTGCCAGCAGTTACCCTCTTGGCGGGACGTGGGAGACCCAGTACTTC
>TRBJ1-3|TRBD1|TRBV2
CASHLDIQGARENTIYF
TGTGCCAGCCATCTTGATATTCAGGGGGCGCGAGAAAACACCATATATTTT
>TRBJ1-6|NA|TRBV3-1/TRBV3-2
CASSQGLVSPLHF
TGTGCCAGCAGCCAAGGACTAGTGTCACCCCTCCACTTT
>TRBJ2-7|TRBD1|TRBV19
CASSKPGQAAYEQYF
TGTGCCAGTAGTAAACCCGGACAGGCCGCCTACGAGCAGTACTTC
>TRBJ2-7|NA|TRBV5-1
CASSLGPGAYEQYF
TGCGCCAGCAGCTTGGGTCCAGGGGCCTACGAGCAGTACTTC
>TRBJ1-3|NA|TRBV28
CASSLPSSGNTIYF
TGTGCCAGCAGTTTGCCCAGCTCTGGAAACACCATATATTTT